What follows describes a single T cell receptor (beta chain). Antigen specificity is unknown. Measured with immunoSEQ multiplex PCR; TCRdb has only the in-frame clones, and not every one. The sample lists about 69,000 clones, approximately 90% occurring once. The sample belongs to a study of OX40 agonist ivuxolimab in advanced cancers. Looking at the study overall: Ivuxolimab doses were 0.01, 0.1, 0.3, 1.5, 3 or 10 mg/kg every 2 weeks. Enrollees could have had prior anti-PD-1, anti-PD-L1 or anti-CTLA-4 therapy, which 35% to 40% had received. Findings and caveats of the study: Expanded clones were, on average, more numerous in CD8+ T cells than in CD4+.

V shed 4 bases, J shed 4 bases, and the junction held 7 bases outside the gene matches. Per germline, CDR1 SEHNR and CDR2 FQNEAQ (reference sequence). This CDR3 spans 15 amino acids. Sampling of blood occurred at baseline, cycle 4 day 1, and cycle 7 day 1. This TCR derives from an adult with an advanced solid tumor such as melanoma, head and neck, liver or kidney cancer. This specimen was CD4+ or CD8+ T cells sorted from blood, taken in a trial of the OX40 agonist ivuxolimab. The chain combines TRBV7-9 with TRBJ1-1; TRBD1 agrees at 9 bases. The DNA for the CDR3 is TGTGCCAGCAGCTCCCAGGACAGGGGAAGCACTGAAGCTTTCTTT. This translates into CASSSQDRGSTEAFF.